This T cell receptor beta chain was captured by sequencing in a study of metastatic and nonmetastatic thyroid tumors. Across the study: Patients with malignant and benign thyroid disease provided blood and tumor or nodule tissue, whose repertoires were compared.

Original analysis: It was from CDR3 differences across clinicopathological groups that a distant-metastasis classifier for papillary thyroid cancer was built. TCRdb used MiXCR to call clones anew from the PCR reads. The V and J calls follow TCRdb's processing rather than the paper's. Of under 35,000 clones in the sample, 35% were seen once. No treatment of any kind had been given to any patient before thyroid surgery. Notes on the study in general: The study reportedly found significantly higher TCR beta diversity in malignant thyroid tumors than benign nodules, in blood and tumor.

The CDR3 length is 14 residues. J lost 3 bases, V lost 6 bases, and 6 bases had no gene match. Germline loops: CDR1 SGHRS, CDR2 YFSETQ. As regards this clone: Its antigen is unidentified.

The genes are TRBV5-1 and TRBJ2-3; 8 bases align to TRBD2. The TCR was taken from a female donor with papillary thyroid cancer or a benign thyroid nodule (not recorded which). Some clones in this sample may be carry-over from other donors' samples. The sequencing input was tumor tissue. The CDR3 loop is CASKIASGTDTQYF. CDR3 coding DNA: TGCGCCAGCAAGATAGCTAGCGGGACAGATACGCAGTATTTT. Based on the CDR3 plus reference TRBV5-1 and TRBJ2-3, the full variable domain is KAGVTQTPRYLIKTRGQQVTLSCSPISGHRSVSWYQQTPGQGLQFLFEYFSETQRNKGNFPGRFSGRQFSNSRSEMNVSTLELGDSALYLCASKIASGTDTQYFGPGTRLTVL.